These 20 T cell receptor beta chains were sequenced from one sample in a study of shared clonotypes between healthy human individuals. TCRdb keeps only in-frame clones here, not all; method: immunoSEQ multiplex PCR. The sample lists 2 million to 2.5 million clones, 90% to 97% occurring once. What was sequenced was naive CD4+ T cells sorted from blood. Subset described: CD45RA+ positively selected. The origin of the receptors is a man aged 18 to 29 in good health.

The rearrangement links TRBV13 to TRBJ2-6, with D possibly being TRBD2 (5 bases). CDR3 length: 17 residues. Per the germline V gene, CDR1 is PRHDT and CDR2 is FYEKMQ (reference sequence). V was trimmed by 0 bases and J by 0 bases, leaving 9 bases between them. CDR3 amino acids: CASSLGPTSSGANVLTF. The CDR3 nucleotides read TGTGCCAGCAGCTTAGGCCCTACTAGCTCTGGGGCCAACGTCCTGACTTTC.

DNA for the CDR3: TGTGCCAGCAGTGAAGCGGGCAGGGGGCGCCTAAACACCATATATTTT. Translation: CASSEAGRGRLNTIYF. This sequence joins TRBV6-1 and TRBJ1-3, with 8 nucleotides matching TRBD1. The CDR3 sequence is 16 residues long. In germline, CDR1 is MNHNS, CDR2 SASEGT. With V trimmed by 0 bases and J by 6 bases, 7 bases remained unmatched.

CDR3 in amino acids: CASRPDSATYEQYF. The CDR3 DNA sequence: TGTGCCAGCAGACCGGACAGTGCGACCTACGAGCAGTACTTC. This chain connects TRBV6-6 to TRBJ2-7; possibly TRBD1 for D (6 bases). V was pared by 6 bases and J by 2 bases, with 14 bases between. Germline V CDR1 and CDR2: MNHNY, SVGAGI (reference sequence). The CDR3 is 14 amino acids.

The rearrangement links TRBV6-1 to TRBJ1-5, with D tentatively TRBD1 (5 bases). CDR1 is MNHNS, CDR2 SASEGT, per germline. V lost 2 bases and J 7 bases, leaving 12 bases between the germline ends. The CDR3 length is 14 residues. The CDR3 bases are TGTGCCAGCAGTGAAAGGGACCTAACACAGCCCCAGCATTTT. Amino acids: CASSERDLTQPQHF.

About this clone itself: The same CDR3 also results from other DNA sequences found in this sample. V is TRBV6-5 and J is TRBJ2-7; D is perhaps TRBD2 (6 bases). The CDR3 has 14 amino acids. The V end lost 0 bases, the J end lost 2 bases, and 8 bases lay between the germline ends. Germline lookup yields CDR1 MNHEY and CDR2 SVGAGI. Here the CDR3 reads CASSYSRGPYEQYF. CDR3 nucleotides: TGTGCCAGCAGTTACTCGCGGGGACCCTACGAGCAGTACTTC.

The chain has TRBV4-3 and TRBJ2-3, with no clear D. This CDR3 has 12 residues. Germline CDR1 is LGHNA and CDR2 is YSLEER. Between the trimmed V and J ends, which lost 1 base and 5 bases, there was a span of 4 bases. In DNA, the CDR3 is TGCGCCAGCAGCCAAGTGGGAGATACGCAGTATTTT. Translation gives CASSQVGDTQYF.

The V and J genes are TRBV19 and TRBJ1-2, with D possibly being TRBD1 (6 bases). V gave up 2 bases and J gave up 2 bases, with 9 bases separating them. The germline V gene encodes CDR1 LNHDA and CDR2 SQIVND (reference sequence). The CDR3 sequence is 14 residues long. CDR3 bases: TGTGCCAGTAGTATATGGGGGACAAACTATGGCTACACCTTC. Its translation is CASSIWGTNYGYTF.

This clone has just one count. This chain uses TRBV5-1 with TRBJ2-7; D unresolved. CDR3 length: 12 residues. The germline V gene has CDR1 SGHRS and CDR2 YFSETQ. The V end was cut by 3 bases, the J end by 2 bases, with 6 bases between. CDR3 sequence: CASSSQAYEQYF. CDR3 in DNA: TGCGCCAGCAGCTCGCAGGCCTACGAGCAGTACTTC.

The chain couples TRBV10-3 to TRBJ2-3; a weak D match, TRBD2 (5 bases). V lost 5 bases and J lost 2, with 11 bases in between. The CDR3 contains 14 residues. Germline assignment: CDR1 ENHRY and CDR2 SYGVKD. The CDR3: CAISSTRDTDTQYF. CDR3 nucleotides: TGTGCCATCAGTTCTACTAGGGACACAGATACGCAGTATTTT.

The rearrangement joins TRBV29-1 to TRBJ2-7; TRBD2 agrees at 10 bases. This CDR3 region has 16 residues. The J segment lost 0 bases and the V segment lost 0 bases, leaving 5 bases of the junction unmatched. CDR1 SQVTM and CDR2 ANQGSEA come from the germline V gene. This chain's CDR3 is CSVEDPTSGNSYEQYF. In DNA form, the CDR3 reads TGCAGCGTTGAAGACCCTACTAGCGGGAACTCCTACGAGCAGTACTTC.

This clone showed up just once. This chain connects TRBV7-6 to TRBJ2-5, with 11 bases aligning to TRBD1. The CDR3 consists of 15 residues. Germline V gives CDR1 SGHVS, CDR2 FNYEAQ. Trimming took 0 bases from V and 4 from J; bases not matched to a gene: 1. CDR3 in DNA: TGTGCCAGCAGCTTAGCCGGGACAGGGGGAGAGACCCAGTACTTC. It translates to CASSLAGTGGETQYF. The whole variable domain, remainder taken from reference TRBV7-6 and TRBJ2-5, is GAGVSQSPRYKVTKRGQDVALRCDPISGHVSLYWYRQALGQGPEFLTYFNYEAQQDKSGLPNDRFSAERPEGSISTLTIQRTEQRDSAMYRCASSLAGTGGETQYFGPGTRLLVL.

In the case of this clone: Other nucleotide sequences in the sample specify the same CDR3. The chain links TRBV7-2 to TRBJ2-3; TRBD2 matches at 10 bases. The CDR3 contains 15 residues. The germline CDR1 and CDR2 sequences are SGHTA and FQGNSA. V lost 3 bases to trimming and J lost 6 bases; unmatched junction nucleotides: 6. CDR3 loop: CASSFLAGVADTQYF. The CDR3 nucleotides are TGTGCCAGCAGCTTTCTAGCGGGAGTTGCCGATACGCAGTATTTT.

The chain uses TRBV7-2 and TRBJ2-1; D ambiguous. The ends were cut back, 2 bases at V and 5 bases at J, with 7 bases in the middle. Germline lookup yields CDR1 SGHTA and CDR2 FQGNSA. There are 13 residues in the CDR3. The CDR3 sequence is CASSLYPDNEQFF. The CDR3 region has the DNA TGTGCCAGCAGCTTATATCCGGACAATGAGCAGTTCTTC. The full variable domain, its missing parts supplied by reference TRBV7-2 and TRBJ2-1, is GAGVSQSPSNKVTEKGKDVELRCDPISGHTALYWYRQSLGQGLEFLIYFQGNSAPDKSGLPSDRFSAERTGGSVSTLTIQRTQQEDSAVYLCASSLYPDNEQFFGPGTRLTVL.

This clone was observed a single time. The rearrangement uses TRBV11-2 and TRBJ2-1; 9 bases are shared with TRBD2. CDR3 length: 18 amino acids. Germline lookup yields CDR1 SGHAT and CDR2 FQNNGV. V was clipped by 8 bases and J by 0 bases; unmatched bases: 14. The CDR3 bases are TGTGCCAGCGTAGCCGGGACTAGCCCAGCCGTCTCCTACAATGAGCAGTTCTTC. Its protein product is CASVAGTSPAVSYNEQFF.

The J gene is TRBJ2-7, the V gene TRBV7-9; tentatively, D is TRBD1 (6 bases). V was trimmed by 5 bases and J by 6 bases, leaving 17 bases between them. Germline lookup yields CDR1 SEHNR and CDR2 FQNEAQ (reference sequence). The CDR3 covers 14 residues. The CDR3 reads CASSASPTGTEQYF. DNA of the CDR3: TGTGCCAGCAGCGCGTCTCCTACAGGGACCGAGCAGTACTTC.

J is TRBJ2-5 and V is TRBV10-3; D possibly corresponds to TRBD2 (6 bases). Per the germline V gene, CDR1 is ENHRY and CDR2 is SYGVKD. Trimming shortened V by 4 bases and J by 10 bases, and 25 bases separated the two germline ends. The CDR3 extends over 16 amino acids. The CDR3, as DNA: TGTGCCATCAGTGCAACGACTTTAGCCCCGACGGGGGACCAGTACTTC. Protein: CAISATTLAPTGDQYF.

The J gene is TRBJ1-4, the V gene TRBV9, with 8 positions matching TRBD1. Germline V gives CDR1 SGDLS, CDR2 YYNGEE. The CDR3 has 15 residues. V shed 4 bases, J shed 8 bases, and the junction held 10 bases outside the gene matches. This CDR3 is CASSTQGAHGEKLFF. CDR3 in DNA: TGTGCCAGCAGCACGCAGGGGGCGCATGGGGAAAAACTGTTTTTT. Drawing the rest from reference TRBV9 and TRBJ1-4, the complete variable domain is DSGVTQTPKHLITATGQRVTLRCSPRSGDLSVYWYQQSLDQGLQFLIQYYNGEERAKGNILERFSAQQFPDLHSELNLSSLELGDSALYFCASSTQGAHGEKLFFGSGTQLSVL.

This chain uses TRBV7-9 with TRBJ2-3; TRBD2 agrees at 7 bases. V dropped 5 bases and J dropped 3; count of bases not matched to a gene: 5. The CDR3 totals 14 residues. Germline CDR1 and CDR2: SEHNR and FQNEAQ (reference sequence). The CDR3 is CASSPGEGTDTQYF. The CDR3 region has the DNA TGTGCCAGCAGCCCCGGGGAGGGGACAGATACGCAGTATTTT. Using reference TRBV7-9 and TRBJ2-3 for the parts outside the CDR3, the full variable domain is DTGVSQNPRHKITKRGQNVTFRCDPISEHNRLYWYRQTLGQGPEFLTYFQNEAQLEKSRLLSDRFSAERPKGSFSTLEIQRTEQGDSAMYLCASSPGEGTDTQYFGPGTRLTVL.

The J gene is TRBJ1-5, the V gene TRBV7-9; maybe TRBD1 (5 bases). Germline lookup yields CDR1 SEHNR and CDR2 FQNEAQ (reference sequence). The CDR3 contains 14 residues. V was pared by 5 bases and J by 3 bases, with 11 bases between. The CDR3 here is CASSEGQANQPQHF. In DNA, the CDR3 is TGTGCCAGCAGCGAGGGGCAGGCCAATCAGCCCCAGCATTTT.

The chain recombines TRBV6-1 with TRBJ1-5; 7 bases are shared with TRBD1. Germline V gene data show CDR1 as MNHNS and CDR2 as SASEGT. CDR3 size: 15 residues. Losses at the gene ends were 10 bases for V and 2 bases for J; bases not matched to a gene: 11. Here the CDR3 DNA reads TGTGCCAAAAACAGGGGCACTCCCGGCAATCAGCCCCAGCATTTT. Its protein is CAKNRGTPGNQPQHF.